This T cell receptor (beta chain) was observed in a study of post-analysis software for immune sequencing data. Overall study context: The patients showed relapsing-remitting, secondary progressive and progressive-relapsing multiple sclerosis courses.

General study points: Samples from a shared batch, those prepared together, strongly co-clustered by F measure. The normalized Chao1 diversity of multiple sclerosis patients was significantly lower than that of controls. Controls showed lower frequencies than patients for several TRBV segments, and TRBV5-6, TRBV5-1 and TRBV20-1 were among these.

This clonotype was picked up many times. Its antigen is currently unknown. Presence of unique molecular identifiers characterized the TCR beta cDNA libraries. T cells numbering roughly 0.85 to 11 million yielded 500,000 or so cDNA molecules. TCRdb passed the PCR reads through MiXCR, listing each CDR3 protein once. Of 450,000 to 650,000 distinct CDR3 sequences listed, around 44% are singletons. The V end lost 4 bases, the J end lost 1 base, and 6 bases lay between the germline ends. The CDR3 sequence is 12 residues long. Germline V lookup: CDR1 SGDLS, CDR2 YYNGEE. This TCR derives from a girl aged 5 to 17 with multiple sclerosis. V and J are TRBV9 and TRBJ2-7; no clear D. The material sequenced was blood. The CDR3 here is CASSSRSYEQYF. The CDR3 DNA follows: TGTGCCAGCAGCTCCCGTTCCTACGAGCAGTACTTC.